A single T cell receptor (beta chain) is shown here with its context. The antigen remains unidentified. Germline CDR1 reads SQVTM; CDR2 reads ANQGSEA. CDR3 length: 16 residues. This sample was included in a study of monozygotic twins with inflammatory bowel disease. Template switching was used to attach UMIs, which incorporated a 6-nucleotide sample barcode. Following a re-call of the 5' RACE reads, TCRdb has one entry per CDR3 protein and lacks DNA. This sample's table reports some 450,000 distinct CDR3 sequences. The study's findings and limits: Support was lacking for any single strong IBD-associated signal or clonotype. Repertoire similarity did not separate concordant from discordant twins, possibly from limited power. By inverse Simpson index, TCRbeta diversity was lower in IBD patients than in healthy co-twins.

The specimen was blood. This TCR came from a human donor with ulcerative colitis or Crohn's disease, or a healthy co-twin of an affected twin (not recorded which). The chain employs TRBV29-1 and TRBJ2-7; TCRdb calls TRBD2, which cannot be checked without DNA. CDR3 protein: CSAILAGALYSYEQYF.